A single sample gave rise to the 3 T cell receptor beta chains below, sequenced in a study of blood T cell repertoires in COVID-19. Data came from immunoSEQ multiplex PCR; TCRdb stores just in-frame clones and leaves some out. Of 100,000 to 150,000 clones listed, more than 75% are singletons. Specimen: peripheral blood. All receptors derive from a man aged 65 to 79 with active COVID-19.

This chain uses TRBV4-1 with TRBJ2-7, with a tentative D call TRBD1 (7 bases). Deletions cut 2 bases from V and 6 bases from J, with 11 bases between. Germline V gene lookup returns CDR1 MGHRA and CDR2 YSYEKL. CDR3 size: 13 residues. CDR3 protein: CASSQLQGGEQYF. The CDR3 coding sequence is TGCGCCAGCAGCCAACTTCAGGGGGGCGAGCAGTACTTC.

This clone was counted once. The chain couples TRBV2 to TRBJ1-1; 9 bases fit TRBD1. This CDR3 has 15 residues. Germline V gives CDR1 SNHLY, CDR2 FYNNEI. Trimming at V came to 9 bases and at J to 1 base, leaving 9 bases not matched to a gene. The CDR3 reads CASTPEGQGNTEAFF. In DNA, the CDR3 is TGTGCCAGTACCCCGGAGGGACAGGGGAACACTGAAGCTTTCTTT.

This rearrangement joins TRBV27 to TRBJ2-5; 10 bases fit TRBD1. The CDR3 has 16 amino acids. Germline V CDR1 and CDR2: MNHEY, SMNVEV (reference sequence). V was pared by 2 bases and J by 5 bases, with 8 bases of the junction left unmatched. The CDR3 bases are TGTGCCAGCAGTTTACGAAGACAGGGGGCGGGTGAGACCCAGTACTTC. The encoded protein is CASSLRRQGAGETQYF.